The 13 T cell receptor beta chains given below trace back to one sample, sequenced in a study of post-analysis software for immune sequencing data. cDNA libraries for TCR beta contained unique molecular identifiers. Each CDR3 protein gets one entry after TCRdb re-called the PCR reads with MiXCR. Of 150,000 to 200,000 distinct CDR3 sequences listed, 35% to 40% are singletons. Sequencing was performed on blood, taken after autologous hematopoietic stem cell transplantation. These receptors were obtained from a girl between 5 and 17 years old with multiple sclerosis.

The chain joins TRBV5-1 to TRBJ2-3; TRBD1 or TRBD2 may be the D gene (6 bases each). The CDR3 length is 12 residues. V lost 7 bases, J lost 5 bases, and 11 bases lay in between. CDR1 SGHRS and CDR2 YFSETQ come from the germline V gene. The CDR3 region is CASREGGDTQYF. The CDR3, as DNA: TGCGCCAGCCGCGAGGGGGGAGATACGCAGTATTTT. The entire variable domain, with the rest obtained from reference TRBV5-1 and TRBJ2-3, is as follows: KAGVTQTPRYLIKTRGQQVTLSCSPISGHRSVSWYQQTPGQGLQFLFEYFSETQRNKGNFPGRFSGRQFSNSRSEMNVSTLELGDSALYLCASREGGDTQYFGPGTRLTVL.

This clonotype was recorded a few times. The gene calls are TRBV9 and TRBJ2-7, with 9 nucleotides matching TRBD2. Germline lookup yields CDR1 SGDLS and CDR2 YYNGEE. The CDR3 length is 15 residues. Losses at the gene ends were 3 bases for V and 2 bases for J; bases not matched to a gene: 6. The CDR3 DNA sequence: TGTGCCAGCAGCGCTCTAGCGGGGCAAGCCTACGAGCAGTACTTC. Residues: CASSALAGQAYEQYF.

Here the CDR3 reads CSARDRAGGPYNEQFF. Here the CDR3 DNA reads TGCAGTGCTAGAGATCGGGCGGGAGGCCCCTACAATGAGCAGTTCTTC. The chain is built from TRBV20-1 and TRBJ2-1; TRBD2 matches 8 bases. Germline V gene data show CDR1 as DFQATT and CDR2 as SNEGSKA (reference sequence). J lost 2 bases, V lost 0 bases, and 6 bases had no gene match. CDR3 size: 16 residues.

This rearrangement joins TRBV6-5 to TRBJ2-7, with 8 bases identical to TRBD2. Trimming at V came to 10 bases and at J to 4 bases, leaving 3 bases not matched to a gene. Germline-derived CDR1 and CDR2 are MNHEY and SVGAGI. This CDR3 region has 11 residues. The CDR3 nucleotides read TGTGCCACCATAGCGGGGTACGAGCAGTACTTC. Protein product: CATIAGYEQYF.

This clonotype was picked up a small number of times. The chain uses TRBV9 and TRBJ2-1; a weak D match, TRBD1 (5 bases). The CDR3 is 17 amino acids. The ends were cut back, 3 bases at V and 3 bases at J, with 19 bases in the middle. Per the germline V gene, CDR1 is SGDLS and CDR2 is YYNGEE. The CDR3 loop is CASSGQPQGYLYNEQFF. Written as DNA, the CDR3 is TGTGCCAGCAGCGGGCAACCTCAGGGTTACCTCTACAATGAGCAGTTCTTC.

The chain recombines TRBV12-3 or TRBV12-4 with TRBJ1-1; the D gene is possibly TRBD1 (5 bases). The CDR3 is 15 amino acids. V shed 5 bases and J shed 3 bases, with 16 bases lying between them. CDR3 protein: CASSRPSGGYTEAFF. CDR3 coding DNA: TGTGCCAGCAGTCGTCCCTCGGGGGGATACACTGAAGCTTTCTTT.

The rearrangement links TRBV6-1 to TRBJ2-7, with D perhaps matching TRBD2 (5 bases). CDR3 length: 15 residues. V shed 2 bases and J shed 1 base, with 12 bases lying between them. Germline values: CDR1 MNHNS, CDR2 SASEGT. The CDR3 nucleotides read TGTGCCAGCAGTGAATCCTACGGAGGATCCTACGAGCAGTACTTC. Its translation is CASSESYGGSYEQYF.

The table lists this clonotype with a few counts. V and J are TRBV27 and TRBJ2-5, with D perhaps TRBD2 (5 bases). V was trimmed by 3 bases and J by 2 bases, leaving 16 bases between them. The germline V gene has CDR1 MNHEY and CDR2 SMNVEV (reference sequence). The CDR3 covers 16 residues. The CDR3: CASSLWGAVQQETQYF. In nucleotides, the CDR3 is TGTGCCAGCAGTTTGTGGGGAGCGGTCCAACAAGAGACCCAGTACTTC.

The rearrangement uses TRBV4-1 and TRBJ2-1; 12 positions match TRBD2. Per germline, CDR1 MGHRA and CDR2 YSYEKL. The CDR3 has 19 residues. With 0 bases clipped from V and 6 bases from J, the junction kept 12 bases outside the gene matches. The CDR3: CASSQDGGLAGLSGNEQFF. CDR3 coding DNA: TGCGCCAGCAGCCAAGATGGGGGACTAGCGGGCCTCTCAGGCAATGAGCAGTTCTTC.

The V call is TRBV7-2, the J call TRBJ2-5, with TRBD2 matching over 16 bases. The CDR3 is 18 residues long. The germline CDR1 and CDR2 sequences are SGHTA and FQGNSA. With V trimmed by 5 bases and J by 5 bases, 11 bases remained unmatched. The CDR3 loop is CASSLMGLAGGPVETQYF. For the CDR3, the DNA is TGTGCCAGCAGCCTAATGGGACTAGCGGGAGGGCCGGTGGAGACCCAGTACTTC.

A few counts support this clonotype. The chain joins TRBV4-2 to TRBJ2-2; either TRBD1 or TRBD2 may fit D (6 bases each). Germline CDR1 and CDR2: LGHNA and YNFKEQ. The CDR3 contains 16 residues. With 0 bases removed from V and 3 bases from J, the gap between germline ends came to 11 bases. The CDR3 nucleotides read TGTGCCAGCAGCCAAGATGGAGGGGGGTACACCGGGGAGCTGTTTTTT. It codes for CASSQDGGGYTGELFF.

This clonotype has a handful of counts. The chain employs TRBV7-9 and TRBJ2-3, with 9 nucleotides matching TRBD1. Germline loops: CDR1 SEHNR, CDR2 FQNEAQ (reference sequence). CDR3 length: 15 amino acids. V shed 5 bases, J shed 5 bases, and the junction held 8 bases outside the gene matches. The CDR3 sequence: CASSRAGQGVDTQYF. The CDR3 nucleotides are TGTGCCAGCAGCCGGGCGGGACAGGGAGTAGATACGCAGTATTTT.

The chain links TRBV20-1 to TRBJ2-1, with 9 positions matching TRBD2. CDR3 length: 13 residues. With 2 bases clipped from V and 7 bases from J, the junction kept 3 bases outside the gene matches. CDR1 and CDR2 (germline): DFQATT, SNEGSKA (reference sequence). The CDR3 region is CSARIAGANEQFF. The CDR3 DNA reads as TGCAGTGCTAGAATAGCGGGAGCGAATGAGCAGTTCTTC.